One sample yielded the 11 T cell receptor beta chains listed below, sequenced in a study of blood T cell repertoires in COVID-19. This table comes from immunoSEQ multiplex PCR, and its TCRdb copy is limited to in-frame clones, with some not included. The table lists about 130,000 clones, roughly 90% of them singletons, with 2% to 2.5% in the top ten. Sequencing was performed on PBMCs or T cells enriched from blood (not recorded which). These receptors originate from a woman in her forties or fifties who had recovered from COVID-19.

This chain joins TRBV19 and TRBJ1-1; perhaps TRBD1 as D (6 bases). The germline V gene has CDR1 LNHDA and CDR2 SQIVND (reference sequence). CDR3 length: 15 residues. Deletions cut 4 bases from V and 0 bases from J, with 12 bases between. The CDR3, as DNA: TGTGCCAGTAGTACCCCACGACAGGTGAACACTGAAGCTTTCTTT. The encoded protein is CASSTPRQVNTEAFF.

This chain joins TRBV3-1 (or the pseudogene TRBV3-2) and TRBJ2-7; D might be TRBD2 (5 bases). V lost 2 bases and J lost 0, with 11 bases in between. The CDR3 runs to 15 residues. CDR1 is LGHDT and CDR2 is YNNKEL in the germline V gene (reference sequence). Here the CDR3 DNA reads TGTGCCAGCAGCCAAAGAGCGGTGTCCTCCTACGAGCAGTACTTC. It is translated as CASSQRAVSSYEQYF.

V usage is TRBV11-2 and J usage is TRBJ1-2; no firm D call. V lost 5 bases, J lost 8 bases, and 15 bases lay in between. The length of the CDR3 is 13 residues. The V gene's germline CDR1 is SGHAT and CDR2 FQNNGV. The CDR3 region has the DNA TGTGCCAGCAGCCCCCTCATACGGGAGGGCTACACCTTC. Its translation: CASSPLIREGYTF.

The chain combines TRBV9 with TRBJ1-2; the D is unclear. The CDR3 is 15 residues long. V lost 4 bases, J lost 4 bases, and 17 bases lay in between. Germline values: CDR1 SGDLS, CDR2 YYNGEE. The CDR3 sequence: CASSPIEAILYGYTF. The CDR3 DNA sequence: TGTGCCAGCAGCCCCATAGAGGCAATCCTCTATGGCTACACCTTC. The full variable domain, with the rest looked up from reference TRBV9 and TRBJ1-2, is DSGVTQTPKHLITATGQRVTLRCSPRSGDLSVYWYQQSLDQGLQFLIQYYNGEERAKGNILERFSAQQFPDLHSELNLSSLELGDSALYFCASSPIEAILYGYTFGSGTRLTVV.

The gene calls are TRBV4-3 and TRBJ2-2, with TRBD2 identical over 9 bases. After removal of 6 bases from V and 3 bases from J, the junction contained 8 bases not matched to a gene. In germline, CDR1 is LGHNA, CDR2 YSLEER. The CDR3 has 16 amino acids. CDR3 coding DNA: TGCGCCAGCAGACGCAGCGGGGGGAGGTACACCGGGGAGCTGTTTTTT. Translated, it gives CASRRSGGRYTGELFF.

This clone was seen only once. The chain has TRBV9 and TRBJ2-5; TRBD2 aligns across 8 bases. V shed 3 bases, J shed 1 base, and the junction held 2 bases outside the gene matches. The CDR3 loop spans 14 amino acids. CDR1 and CDR2 from the germline V gene are SGDLS and YYNGEE. The CDR3: CASSAAGAQETQYF. The CDR3 coding sequence is TGTGCCAGCAGCGCAGCGGGGGCCCAAGAGACCCAGTACTTC. Variable domain in full (rest from reference TRBV9 and TRBJ2-5): DSGVTQTPKHLITATGQRVTLRCSPRSGDLSVYWYQQSLDQGLQFLIQYYNGEERAKGNILERFSAQQFPDLHSELNLSSLELGDSALYFCASSAAGAQETQYFGPGTRLLVL.

This rearrangement joins TRBV3-1 (or the pseudogene TRBV3-2) to TRBJ2-4, with D possibly matching TRBD2 (6 bases). The V gene lost 4 bases and the J gene lost 5 bases, with 15 bases spanning the gap. This CDR3 is 15 amino acids long. Looked up from germline, CDR1 is LGHDT and CDR2 is YNNKEL (reference sequence). The CDR3 reads CASSLAGRTQNIQYF. DNA of the CDR3: TGTGCCAGCAGCCTGGCGGGACGGACCCAAAACATTCAGTACTTC.

The V call is TRBV29-1, the J call TRBJ1-1; D unresolved. The CDR3 totals 14 residues. The V and J ends lost 7 bases and 0 bases respectively, with 15 bases between them. The germline V gene has CDR1 SQVTM and CDR2 ANQGSEA. CDR3 residues: CSGLSRVLNTEAFF. In DNA, the CDR3 is TGCAGCGGACTAAGTAGGGTTTTGAACACTGAAGCTTTCTTT.

The V and J genes are TRBV7-9 and TRBJ1-1; no reliable D call. V lost 4 bases and J lost 5, with 11 bases in between. The CDR3 spans 13 residues. Germline V gene sequence: CDR1 SEHNR, CDR2 FQNEAQ (reference sequence). The chain's CDR3 is CASSYREGTEAFF. CDR3 bases: TGTGCCAGCAGCTATCGTGAGGGTACTGAAGCTTTCTTT.

The V gene is TRBV6-5, the J gene TRBJ1-1; TRBD1 matches at 7 bases. V shed 6 bases and J 2 bases; nucleotides not matched to a gene: 9. CDR3 size: 15 residues. The germline CDR1 and CDR2 sequences are MNHEY and SVGAGI. The CDR3 nucleotides are TGTGCCAGCAGCCTCGAACGACAGGGCAACACTGAAGCTTTCTTT. It is translated as CASSLERQGNTEAFF.

The V gene is TRBV3-1 (or the pseudogene TRBV3-2), the J gene TRBJ2-7, with 8 bases matching TRBD1. CDR3 length: 13 residues. From germline, CDR1 is LGHDT and CDR2 YNNKEL (reference sequence). Germline trimming cut 3 bases from V and 5 bases from J; bases unmatched to any gene: 3. The CDR3 coding sequence is TGTGCCAGCAGCCAGCAGGGGGCAAACGAGCAGTACTTC. Residues: CASSQQGANEQYF.